Described below is a single TCR beta chain sequence and its context. Antigen: not known. This entry is derived from a study of cytomegalovirus exposure and HLA in healthy donors. Study outcomes and limitations: The authors listed 150 or so TCR beta chains as cytomegalovirus-associated.

The V end lost 5 bases, the J end lost 6 bases, and 14 bases lay between the germline ends. This CDR3 comprises 13 residues. Germline-derived CDR1 and CDR2 are MNHEY and SVGAGI. Amplification used 60 Vbeta primers and 13 Jbeta primers. Assay used: immunoSEQ multiplex PCR; TCRdb lists only in-frame clones, some missing. The sample includes about 200,000 clones, around four fifths seen only once; the top ten take roughly 1.5%. Sequencing was done on a sample of PBMCs. The rearrangement links TRBV6-5 to TRBJ2-7; tentative D call: TRBD1 (6 bases). The sequence came from a man aged 45 to 65 in good health and CMV-seronegative. In DNA, the CDR3 is TGTGCCAGCAGTGAAGAAACAGGGTCCGAGCAGTACTTC. Translated, it gives CASSEETGSEQYF.